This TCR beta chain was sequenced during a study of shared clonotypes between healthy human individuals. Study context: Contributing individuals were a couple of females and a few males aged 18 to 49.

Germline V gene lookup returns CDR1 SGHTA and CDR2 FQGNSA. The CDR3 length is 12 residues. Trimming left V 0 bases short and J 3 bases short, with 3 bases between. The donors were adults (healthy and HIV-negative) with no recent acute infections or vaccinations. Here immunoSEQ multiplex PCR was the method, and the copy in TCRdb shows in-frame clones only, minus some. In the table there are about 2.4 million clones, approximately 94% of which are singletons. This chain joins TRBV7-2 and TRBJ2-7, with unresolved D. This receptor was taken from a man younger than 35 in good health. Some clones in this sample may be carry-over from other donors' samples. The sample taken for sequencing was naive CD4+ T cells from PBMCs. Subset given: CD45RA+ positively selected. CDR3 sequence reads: CASSLALYEQYF. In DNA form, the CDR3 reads TGTGCCAGCAGCTTAGCTCTCTACGAGCAGTACTTC.